The 8 T cell receptor beta chains reported below all come from one sample, sequenced in a study of cytomegalovirus exposure and HLA in healthy donors. The PCR contained 60 Vbeta and 13 Jbeta primers. The method was immunoSEQ multiplex PCR; TCRdb's version includes in-frame clones alone and lacks a portion of them. This table holds roughly 150,000 clones, roughly 84% found once. The sample was PBMCs. These receptors originate from a boy aged 2 to 10 in good health and CMV-seronegative.

The chain joins TRBV27 to TRBJ2-1; TRBD1 aligns across 9 bases. With V trimmed by 6 bases and J by 5 bases, 5 bases remained unmatched. The germline V gene has CDR1 MNHEY and CDR2 SMNVEV (reference sequence). The CDR3 runs to 14 residues. The CDR3 reads CASSSGTGHNEQFF. Here the CDR3 DNA reads TGTGCCAGCAGCTCCGGGACAGGGCACAATGAGCAGTTCTTC.

This clone was counted a single time. The V call is TRBV7-9, the J call TRBJ1-2; D ambiguous. The CDR3 is 13 residues long. V dropped 1 base and J dropped 3 bases, with 6 bases sitting between them. Looked up from germline, CDR1 is SEHNR and CDR2 is FQNEAQ (reference sequence). The chain's CDR3 is CASSLGQDYGYTF. DNA of the CDR3: TGTGCCAGCAGCTTAGGGCAGGACTATGGCTACACCTTC. Looking up the rest from reference TRBV7-9 and TRBJ1-2 gives the full variable domain: DTGVSQNPRHKITKRGQNVTFRCDPISEHNRLYWYRQTLGQGPEFLTYFQNEAQLEKSRLLSDRFSAERPKGSFSTLEIQRTEQGDSAMYLCASSLGQDYGYTFGSGTRLTVV.

The chain employs TRBV6-1 and TRBJ2-2, with 8 positions matching TRBD2. Trimming cost V 0 bases and J 2 bases; bases outside gene matches: 11. CDR1 and CDR2 (germline): MNHNS, SASEGT. The CDR3 extends over 19 amino acids. CDR3 sequence (DNA): TGTGCCAGCAGTGAAGCGAGGTCCCCGGTAGCGGGAAACACCGGGGAGCTGTTTTTT. It encodes CASSEARSPVAGNTGELFF.

This rearrangement joins TRBV18 to TRBJ2-3; D might be TRBD1 (6 bases). Trimming stripped 2 bases from V and 2 bases from J, with 14 bases between. Looked up from germline, CDR1 is KGHSH and CDR2 is LQKENI. The CDR3 extends over 16 amino acids. CDR3 sequence (DNA): TGTGCCAGCTCACCAGGGGTTAACAGGGCCACAGATACGCAGTATTTT. This codes for CASSPGVNRATDTQYF. Looking up the rest from reference TRBV18 and TRBJ2-3 gives the full variable domain: NAGVMQNPRHLVRRRGQEARLRCSPMKGHSHVYWYRQLPEEGLKFMVYLQKENIIDESGMPKERFSAEFPKEGPSILRIQQVVRGDSAAYFCASSPGVNRATDTQYFGPGTRLTVL.

The chain carries TRBV18 and TRBJ1-6; TRBD1 agrees at 10 bases. The CDR3 loop spans 20 amino acids. Unmatched junction bases numbered 11, after V lost 3 bases and J lost 0 bases. CDR1 KGHSH and CDR2 LQKENI come from the germline V gene. Here the CDR3 reads CASSPGTGDTRSSYNSPLHF. The DNA for the CDR3 is TGTGCCAGCTCACCCGGGACAGGGGATACAAGGAGCTCCTATAATTCACCCCTCCACTTT.

The chain has TRBV5-1 and TRBJ2-1; 11 bases agree with TRBD2. Germline trimming cut 1 base from V and 2 bases from J; bases unmatched to any gene: 2. Germline V lookup: CDR1 SGHRS, CDR2 YFSETQ. The CDR3 has 16 residues. CDR3 bases: TGCGCCAGCAGCTTGACTAGCGGGAGCACCTACAATGAGCAGTTCTTC. Its protein is CASSLTSGSTYNEQFF.

The V call is TRBV6-5, the J call TRBJ1-1; no reliable D call. V was trimmed by 4 bases and J by 0 bases, leaving 6 bases between them. The CDR3 has 13 amino acids. Germline CDR1 reads MNHEY; CDR2 reads SVGAGI. The CDR3 DNA is TGTGCCAGCAGTTTGGAGATGAACACTGAAGCTTTCTTT. Its translation is CASSLEMNTEAFF.

This clone was seen a single time. The J gene is TRBJ1-1, the V gene TRBV2, with D possibly being TRBD1 (6 bases). Germline V CDR1 and CDR2: SNHLY, FYNNEI. Trimming stripped 6 bases from V and 1 base from J, with 12 bases between. CDR3 length equals 14 residues. Here the CDR3 DNA reads TGTGCCAGCAGCGGGGACATCACGAACACTGAAGCTTTCTTT. It yields the protein CASSGDITNTEAFF.